The sequence of this T cell receptor beta chain was determined in a study of shared clonotypes between healthy human individuals. This CDR3 comprises 12 residues. V lost 1 base and J lost 8, with 8 bases in between. In germline, CDR1 is SEHNR, CDR2 FQNEAQ (reference sequence). This clone was seen more than once but under ten times. Only in-frame clones appear in the TCRdb table, and some are missing; sequencing was by immunoSEQ multiplex PCR. The sample holds 450,000 or so clones, roughly four fifths seen once. The sample taken for sequencing was PBMCs. The chain joins TRBV7-9 to TRBJ1-1; no firm D call. The TCR originated in a woman aged 35 to 49 in good health. Some clones in this sample may be carry-over from other donors' samples. CDR3 DNA: TGTGCCAGCAGCTTAGATGGCGGGGAAGCTTTCTTT. Encoded protein: CASSLDGGEAFF. Filled out from reference TRBV7-9 and TRBJ1-1, the complete variable domain reads DTGVSQNPRHKITKRGQNVTFRCDPISEHNRLYWYRQTLGQGPEFLTYFQNEAQLEKSRLLSDRFSAERPKGSFSTLEIQRTEQGDSAMYLCASSLDGGEAFFGQGTRLTVV.